This T cell receptor beta chain was identified during a study of neoadjuvant anti-PD-1 for oral cavity cancer. Study conclusions and caveats: PBMC Gini-index clonality exceeded responders' in non-responders post-nivolumab. Treg/Th17 ratio rose with pretreatment blood and fell with post-treatment tumor TCRbeta clonality.

As for this clone: What it recognizes is unknown.

The table came from immunoSEQ multiplex PCR; TCRdb's copy has only in-frame clones and leaves some out. The sample holds some 13,000 clones; 65% to 75% are singletons and the top ten take roughly 2.7%. Germline CDR1 LNHDA, CDR2 SQIVND (reference sequence). This CDR3 comprises 15 residues. Trimming stripped 3 bases from V and 4 bases from J, with 13 bases between. This sample's time point: after neoadjuvant nivolumab, at surgical resection. This sequence originates from a person aged 35 to 85 with oral cavity squamous cell carcinoma. The genes are TRBV19 and TRBJ1-5, with TRBD1 as a possible D gene (5 bases). The source material was PBMCs, sampled after nivolumab (anti-PD-1) treatment. The CDR3 here is CASSILGPSNQPQHF. The CDR3 nucleotides are TGTGCCAGTAGTATTTTGGGACCGTCGAATCAGCCCCAGCATTTT. Full variable domain (rest looked up from reference TRBV19 and TRBJ1-5): DGGITQSPKYLFRKEGQNVTLSCEQNLNHDAMYWYRQDPGQGLRLIYYSQIVNDFQKGDIAEGYSVSREKKESFPLTVTSAQKNPTAFYLCASSILGPSNQPQHFGDGTRLSIL.